These 6 T cell receptor beta chains originate from one sample sequenced in a study of T cells in Graves' hyperthyroidism and ophthalmopathy. TCR beta CDR3 sequences were amplified from RNA transcripts. The HTBI primer set drove a first-round RT-PCR of the TCR CDR3. Using its own MiXCR run on the multiplex PCR reads, TCRdb lists one record per CDR3 protein. The sample carries hundreds of thousands of distinct CDR3 sequences, around 15% recorded once. Material: blood. The source of these receptors is a woman under 30 with Graves' hyperthyroidism.

In the case of this clonotype: As the CDR3 is not closed by the conserved phenylalanine or tryptophan, this likely results from a read error. J is TRBJ2-5 and V is TRBV20-1; 10 bases line up with TRBD2. With V trimmed by 1 base and J by 5 bases, 7 bases remained unmatched. The germline V gene encodes CDR1 DFQATT and CDR2 SNEGSKA (reference sequence). CDR3 length: 15 residues. CDR3 region: CSARGAGGTGETQYL. Written as DNA, the CDR3 is TGCAGTGCTAGAGGAGCGGGGGGGACCGGGGAGACCCAGTACTTA.

The table lists this clonotype with many counts. This chain connects TRBV11-2 to TRBJ2-2; D is perhaps TRBD1 (7 bases). Per the germline V gene, CDR1 is SGHAT and CDR2 is FQNNGV. V was shortened by 1 base and J by 7 bases, with 13 bases between the two germline ends. This CDR3 spans 15 amino acids. This chain's CDR3 is CASSLVGGGLGELFF. DNA of the CDR3: TGTGCCAGCAGCTTAGTTGGAGGGGGCCTCGGGGAGCTGTTTTTT.

This rearrangement joins TRBV7-8 to TRBJ2-5, with D perhaps assigned TRBD1 or TRBD2 (5 bases each). Per germline, CDR1 SGHVS and CDR2 FQNEAQ. Trimming left V 1 base short and J 5 bases short, with 14 bases between. This CDR3 spans 15 amino acids. This chain's CDR3 is CASSLGVGPRETQYF. DNA for the CDR3: TGTGCCAGCAGCTTAGGGGTGGGACCCCGGGAGACCCAGTACTTC.

This clonotype has a count of ten or more. The CDR3 here is CASSLSAPANTGELFF. In DNA, the CDR3 is TGTGCCAGCAGTTTATCTGCACCGGCGAACACCGGGGAGCTGTTTTTT. The chain combines TRBV27 with TRBJ2-2; D is undetermined. There are 16 residues in the CDR3. Germline CDR1 reads MNHEY; CDR2 reads SMNVEV (reference sequence). The V and J ends lost 0 bases and 0 bases respectively, with 8 bases between them.

The chain links TRBV5-4 to TRBJ2-1, with D perhaps matching TRBD2 (5 bases). This CDR3 is built from 14 residues. V was trimmed by 3 bases and J by 6 bases, leaving 13 bases between them. Germline assignment: CDR1 SGHNT and CDR2 YYREEE (reference sequence). CDR3 bases: TGTGCCAGCAGCTACTCCAGCGGTACCAATGAGCAGTTCTTC. Translating it yields CASSYSSGTNEQFF.

The J gene is TRBJ1-1, the V gene TRBV10-2; D perhaps matches TRBD1 (6 bases). Germline assignment: CDR1 WSHSY and CDR2 SAAADI. This CDR3 region has 19 residues. Trimming shortened V by 6 bases and J by 1 base, and 27 bases separated the two germline ends. As DNA, the CDR3 is TGCGCCAGCAGCGGAGGGGGGGTGGGCCCTCTAGCTTCGAACACTGAAGCTTTCTTT. Its protein product is CASSGGGVGPLASNTEAFF.